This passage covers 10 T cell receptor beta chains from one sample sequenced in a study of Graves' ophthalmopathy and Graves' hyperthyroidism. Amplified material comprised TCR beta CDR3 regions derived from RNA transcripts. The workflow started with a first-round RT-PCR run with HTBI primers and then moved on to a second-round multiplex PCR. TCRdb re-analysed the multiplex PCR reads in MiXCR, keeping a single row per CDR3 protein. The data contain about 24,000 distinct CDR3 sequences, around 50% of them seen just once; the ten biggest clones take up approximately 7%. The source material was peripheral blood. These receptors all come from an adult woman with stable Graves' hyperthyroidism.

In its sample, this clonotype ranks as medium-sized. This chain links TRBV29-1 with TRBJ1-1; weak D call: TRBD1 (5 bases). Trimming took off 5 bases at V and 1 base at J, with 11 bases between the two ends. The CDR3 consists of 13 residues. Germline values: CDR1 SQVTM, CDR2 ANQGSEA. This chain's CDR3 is CSVSGLSNTEAFF. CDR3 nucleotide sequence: TGCAGCGTTTCGGGACTCTCGAACACTGAAGCTTTCTTT.

CDR3 sequence (DNA): TGTGCCAGCAGTTCTCCGGGGACAGGGGGCCAGTACTTC. Translated, it gives CASSSPGTGGQYF. The rearrangement links TRBV28 to TRBJ2-5; 11 bases line up with TRBD1. J was trimmed by 10 bases and V by 4 bases; bases with no gene match: 5. Germline V gene data show CDR1 as MDHEN and CDR2 as SYDVKM. CDR3 length: 13 residues.

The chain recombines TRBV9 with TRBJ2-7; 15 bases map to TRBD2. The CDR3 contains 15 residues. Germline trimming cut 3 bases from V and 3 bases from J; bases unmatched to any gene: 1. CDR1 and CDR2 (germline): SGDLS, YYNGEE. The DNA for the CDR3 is TGTGCCAGCAGCGAGGGACTAGCGGGAGGCTACGAGCAGTACTTC. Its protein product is CASSEGLAGGYEQYF.

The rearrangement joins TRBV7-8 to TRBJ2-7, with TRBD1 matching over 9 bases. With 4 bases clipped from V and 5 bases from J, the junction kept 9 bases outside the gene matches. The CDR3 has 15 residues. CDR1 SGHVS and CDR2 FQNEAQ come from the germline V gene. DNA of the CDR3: TGTGCCAGCAGCTCCCGGGACAGGGTGGACCACGAGCAGTACTTC. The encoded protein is CASSSRDRVDHEQYF.

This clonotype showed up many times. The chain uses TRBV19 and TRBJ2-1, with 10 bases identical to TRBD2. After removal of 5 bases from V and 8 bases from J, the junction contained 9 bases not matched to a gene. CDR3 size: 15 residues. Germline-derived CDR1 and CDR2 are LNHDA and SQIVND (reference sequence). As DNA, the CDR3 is TGTGCCAGTAGTGTGGCTAGCGGGAGTTTAGATGAGCAGTTCTTC. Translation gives CASSVASGSLDEQFF.

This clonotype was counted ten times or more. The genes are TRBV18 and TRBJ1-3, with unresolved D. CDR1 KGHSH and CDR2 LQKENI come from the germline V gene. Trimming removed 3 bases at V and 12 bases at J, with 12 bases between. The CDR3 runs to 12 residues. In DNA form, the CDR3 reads TGTGCCAGCTCACCCGGTCGTGGGCTCATATATTTT. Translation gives CASSPGRGLIYF. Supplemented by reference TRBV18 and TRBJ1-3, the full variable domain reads NAGVMQNPRHLVRRRGQEARLRCSPMKGHSHVYWYRQLPEEGLKFMVYLQKENIIDESGMPKERFSAEFPKEGPSILRIQQVVRGDSAAYFCASSPGRGLIYFGEGSWLTVV.

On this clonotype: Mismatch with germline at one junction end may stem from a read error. The CDR3 here is CASIGAAGAGELLF. CDR3 nucleotides: TGTGCCAGTATTGGGGCCGCAGGGGCCGGGGAGCTGCTTTTT. V gene TRBV19 combines with J gene TRBJ2-2, with D possibly being TRBD1 (6 bases). The CDR3 has 14 amino acids. Germline V gene lookup returns CDR1 LNHDA and CDR2 SQIVND (reference sequence).

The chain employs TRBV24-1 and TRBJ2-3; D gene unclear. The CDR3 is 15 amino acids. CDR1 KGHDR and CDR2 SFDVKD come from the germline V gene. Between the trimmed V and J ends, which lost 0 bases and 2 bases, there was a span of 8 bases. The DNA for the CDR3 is TGTGCCACCAGTGATTTGAAGGAATCCACAGATACGCAGTATTTT. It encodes CATSDLKESTDTQYF.

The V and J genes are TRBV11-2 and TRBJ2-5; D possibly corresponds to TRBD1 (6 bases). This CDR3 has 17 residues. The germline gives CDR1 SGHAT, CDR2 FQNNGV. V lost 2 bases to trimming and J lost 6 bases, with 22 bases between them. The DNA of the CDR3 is TGTGCCAGCAGCTTATCAGGGTTACAGGGCGATCGGCAGACCCAGTACTTC. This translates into CASSLSGLQGDRQTQYF.

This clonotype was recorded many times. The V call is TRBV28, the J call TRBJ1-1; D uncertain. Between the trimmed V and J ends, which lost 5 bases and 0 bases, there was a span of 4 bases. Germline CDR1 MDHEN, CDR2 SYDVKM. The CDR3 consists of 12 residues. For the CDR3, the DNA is TGTGCCAGCAGTCCATTGAACACTGAAGCTTTCTTT. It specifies CASSPLNTEAFF.